This is a list of T cell receptor beta chains from one sample in a study of human T cells and chemical hapten exposure. TCRdb recomputed calls from the RACE reads with MiXCR, one row per CDR3 protein. The sample shows some 80,000 distinct CDR3 sequences, over 8.5% of them seen only once. The sample in question was whole blood, obtained in connection with sensitization to the hapten diphenylcyclopropenone (DPC). The receptor set was obtained from a woman aged 45 to 65 with alopecia areata. Some clones in this sample may be carry-over from other donors' samples. CDR3s leave out the opening cysteine and the closing phenylalanine or tryptophan. Size values are once, few and many counts, or a class for expanded clones, and some rows have none.

>TRBJ2-7|TRBV9|-
ASNMGLGADEQY
>TRBJ1-4|TRBV7-6|few
ASSLEGTGRRMF
>TRBJ1-2|TRBV15|few
ATSRDQGGNGYT
>TRBJ2-4|TRBV29-1|many
SVESGTSGNIQY
>TRBJ2-5|TRBV18|many
ASSPPGPPQETQY
>TRBJ2-5|TRBV7-2|-
ASSLARVETQY
>TRBJ2-2|TRBV28|-
ASSPGRGKAGELF
>TRBJ1-3|TRBV7-7|many
ASSRLVNRGGNTIY
>TRBJ1-5|TRBV12-3/TRBV12-4|many
ASSPPHGAGFHQPQH
>TRBJ1-1|TRBV29-1|many
SGAGERTEAF
>TRBJ2-5|TRBV7-2|many
ASSLVGLAGSETQY
>TRBJ2-7|TRBV20-1|few
SARDQRESYEQY
>TRBJ1-4|TRBV20-1|many
SARATANEKLF
>TRBJ2-7|TRBV6-6|-
GSSPGRGFSYEQY
>TRBJ2-1|TRBV7-9|-
ASSPSQSRTSDPPINHNEQF
>TRBJ2-3|TRBV6-4|-
ASSDSYGGSTDTQY
>TRBJ1-2|TRBV28|few
ASSLEGLSYT
>TRBJ2-7|TRBV6-5|many
ASSEDRALPEQY
>TRBJ1-2|TRBV29-1|few
SVEIQGYGYT
>TRBJ2-7|TRBV12-3/TRBV12-4|-
ASSFGQVGQQY
>TRBJ2-1|TRBV28|-
ASSLSGLFEGEQF
>TRBJ2-2|TRBV6-1|few
ASRGDSNTGELF
>TRBJ1-2|TRBV6-5|many
ASRGQGENYGYT
>TRBJ1-2|TRBV4-2|many
ASSQDWGNYGYT
>TRBJ1-1|TRBV6-2/TRBV6-3|few
ASAVQGRNTEAF
>TRBJ2-1|TRBV7-8|medium-sized
ASSSIGDEQF
>TRBJ1-4|TRBV27|many
ASSRRVDDEKLF
>TRBJ2-5|TRBV7-9|many
ASSLRGETQY
>TRBJ2-1|TRBV7-9|many
ASSLEFRGRDNEQF
>TRBJ2-7|TRBV6-2/TRBV6-3|many
ASSYADKAYEQY
>TRBJ1-1|TRBV2|few
ASTDRMGLNTEAF
>TRBJ2-5|TRBV7-2|many
ASSLGTSGGQETQY
>TRBJ1-2|TRBV14|-
ASSPRIAPAVGYT
>TRBJ2-5|TRBV5-4|many
ASSLLGQGAFRETQY
>TRBJ1-1|TRBV18|many
ASSPTQGATEAF
>TRBJ2-1|TRBV3-1|many
ASSQAGRPVQF
>TRBJ1-1|TRBV28|-
ASTSFSGYTEAF
>TRBJ2-2|TRBV5-1|-
ASSLVTGGPGTGELF
>TRBJ2-7|TRBV24-1|many
ATSDLDAAGQY
>TRBJ2-6|TRBV18|-
ASYPRASGFSSGANVLT
>TRBJ1-5|TRBV27|few
ASSWNPYSNQPQH
>TRBJ2-1|TRBV6-5|few
ASSRAGGARGEQF
>TRBJ2-7|TRBV7-8|-
ASSPGTSGSFEQY
>TRBJ2-4|TRBV6-5|many
ASSTGRNIQY
>TRBJ2-5|TRBV6-6|many
ASSYPDLAETQY
>TRBJ2-2|TRBV18|many
ASTGYTGELF
>TRBJ1-1|TRBV18|many
ASSRTGDNTEAF
>TRBJ1-1|TRBV18|many
ASSPTSVKGNRGYTEAF
>TRBJ2-1|TRBV14|few
ASSQVWNEQF
>TRBJ2-3|TRBV5-1|-
ASSRPAQTDTQY
>TRBJ2-4|TRBV7-2|-
ASSLVGGGAPKNIQY
>TRBJ2-1|TRBV4-1|-
ASSWTGGGSYNEQF
>TRBJ1-2|TRBV7-2|many
ASSPDRGSFYGYT
>TRBJ1-4|TRBV12-3/TRBV12-4|many
ASRPTGSSGEKLF
>TRBJ2-1|TRBV6-2/TRBV6-3|-
ASSYSINLPSGARDEQF
>TRBJ2-7|TRBV18|few
ASSPSTVSYEQY